This T cell receptor beta chain stems from a study of blood T cell repertoires in COVID-19. Looking at the study overall: The samples span acute and convalescent COVID-19 from the United States, Italy and Spain. Nucleic acid was either cDNA or gDNA, and it came from T cells, B-cell-depleted T cells, or PBMCs.

How the authors handled the data: From reference gene primer amplification, estimates of nucleated cell counts were derived. Sequencing used immunoSEQ multiplex PCR; TCRdb keeps in-frame clones, though not all of them. For V, J and clone size, that table is used; D and trimming come from the DNA. The sample consists of some 240,000 clones, around 80% of them appearing once. CDR3 length: 13 residues. After removal of 3 bases from V and 15 bases from J, the junction contained 8 bases not matched to a gene. The sequenced sample consisted of peripheral blood. The sequence was obtained from a woman in her 40s who had recovered from COVID-19. The rearrangement uses TRBV12-3 or TRBV12-4 and TRBJ2-1, with TRBD2 matching over 10 bases. The CDR3 spells CASSFISGGALFF. DNA of the CDR3: TGTGCCAGCAGTTTTATAAGCGGGGGGGCGTTGTTCTTC.